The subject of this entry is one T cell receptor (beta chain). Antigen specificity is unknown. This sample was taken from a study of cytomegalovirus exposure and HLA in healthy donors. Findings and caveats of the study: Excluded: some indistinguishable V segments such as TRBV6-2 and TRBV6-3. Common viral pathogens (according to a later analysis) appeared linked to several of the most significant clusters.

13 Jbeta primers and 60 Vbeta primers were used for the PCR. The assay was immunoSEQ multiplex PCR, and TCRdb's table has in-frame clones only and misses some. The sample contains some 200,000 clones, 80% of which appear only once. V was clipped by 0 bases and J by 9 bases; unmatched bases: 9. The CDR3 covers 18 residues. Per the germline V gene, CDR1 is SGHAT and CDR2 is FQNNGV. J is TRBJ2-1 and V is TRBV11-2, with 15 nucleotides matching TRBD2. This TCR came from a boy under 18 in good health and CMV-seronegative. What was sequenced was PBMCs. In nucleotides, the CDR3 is TGTGCCAGCAGCTTAGATGGCTTTGGGACTAGCGGGGGGATTGAGCAGTTCTTC. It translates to CASSLDGFGTSGGIEQFF.